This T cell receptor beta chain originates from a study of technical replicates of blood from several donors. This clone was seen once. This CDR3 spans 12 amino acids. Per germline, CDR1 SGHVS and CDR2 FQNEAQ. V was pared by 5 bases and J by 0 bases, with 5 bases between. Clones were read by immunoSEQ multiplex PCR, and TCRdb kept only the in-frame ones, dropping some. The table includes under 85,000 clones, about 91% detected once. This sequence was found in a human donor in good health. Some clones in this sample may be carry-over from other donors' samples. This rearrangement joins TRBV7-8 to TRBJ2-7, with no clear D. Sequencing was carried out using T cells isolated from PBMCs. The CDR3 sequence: CASSRSSYEQYF. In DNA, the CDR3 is TGTGCCAGCAGCCGGAGCTCCTACGAGCAGTACTTC. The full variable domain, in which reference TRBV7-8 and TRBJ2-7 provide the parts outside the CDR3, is GAGVSQSPRYKVAKRGQDVALRCDPISGHVSLFWYQQALGQGPEFLTYFQNEAQLDKSGLPSDRFFAERPEGSVSTLKIQRTQQEDSAVYLCASSRSSYEQYFGPGTRLTVT.